These 14 T cell receptor beta chains share one sample of origin, sequenced in a study of T cell responses to AZD1222 COVID-19 vaccine. Measured with immunoSEQ multiplex PCR; TCRdb has only the in-frame clones, and not every one. Of about 99,000 clones listed, 70% to 90% are singletons. The input for sequencing was peripheral blood, taken on day 0 of AZD1222 vaccination. These receptors were collected from an adult in good health.

The V gene is TRBV5-1, the J gene TRBJ1-5; a possible D gene is TRBD1 (5 bases). The CDR3 is 14 residues long. Per germline, CDR1 SGHRS and CDR2 YFSETQ. The V end was cut by 1 base, the J end by 7 bases, with 12 bases between. The CDR3 region is CASSLFQGGQPQHF. The CDR3 coding sequence is TGCGCCAGCAGCTTGTTCCAGGGTGGCCAGCCCCAGCATTTT.

The chain couples TRBV10-3 to TRBJ2-1; no clear D. V lost 0 bases to trimming and J lost 8 bases, with 8 bases between them. Germline CDR1 reads ENHRY; CDR2 reads SYGVKD. The CDR3 is 13 residues long. This CDR3 is CAISESVGYEQFF. DNA of the CDR3: TGTGCCATCAGTGAGTCAGTGGGTTATGAGCAGTTCTTC.

This chain connects TRBV4-3 to TRBJ2-1, with 9 bases that match TRBD2. Germline values: CDR1 LGHNA, CDR2 YSLEER. The CDR3 extends over 16 amino acids. The J segment lost 4 bases and the V segment lost 3 bases, leaving 7 bases of the junction unmatched. The CDR3 nucleotides are TGCGCCAGCAGCCAGGCGACTAGCGGACCTTACAATGAGCAGTTCTTC. Translated, it gives CASSQATSGPYNEQFF.

The V call is TRBV15, the J call TRBJ2-7, with TRBD1 as a possible D gene (6 bases). There are 13 residues in the CDR3. V lost 4 bases, J lost 1 base, and 8 bases lay in between. Germline CDR1 is LNHNV and CDR2 is YYDKDF (reference sequence). DNA for the CDR3: TGTGCCACCAGCAAGGACAGATCCTACGAGCAGTACTTC. This gives the protein CATSKDRSYEQYF.

This clone has more than one count but fewer than ten. The V call is TRBV4-3, the J call TRBJ1-2; 9 bases align to TRBD1. This CDR3 comprises 13 residues. Germline CDR1 reads LGHNA; CDR2 reads YSLEER. With 4 bases clipped from V and 8 bases from J, the junction kept 5 bases outside the gene matches. DNA for the CDR3: TGCGCCAGCAGCCCCGGGACAGGGAACGGCTACACCTTC. It yields the protein CASSPGTGNGYTF.

The chain recombines TRBV2 with TRBJ2-3, with D unresolved. V was cut by 1 base and J by 5 bases, with 13 bases left in between. The CDR3 has 15 amino acids. CDR1 SNHLY and CDR2 FYNNEI come from the germline V gene. This CDR3 is CASSEEALPGDTQYF. The CDR3 DNA sequence: TGTGCCAGCAGTGAAGAGGCCCTACCCGGAGATACGCAGTATTTT.

This clone was found once. The genes are TRBV19 and TRBJ1-1; 11 positions agree with TRBD1. The CDR3 covers 16 residues. Germline values: CDR1 LNHDA, CDR2 SQIVND (reference sequence). With V trimmed by 6 bases and J by 3 bases, 9 bases remained unmatched. This chain's CDR3 is CASRPDRDRGDTEAFF. CDR3 nucleotides: TGTGCCAGTAGACCGGACCGGGACAGGGGGGACACTGAAGCTTTCTTT.

The chain couples TRBV19 to TRBJ1-5; D uncertain. This CDR3 has 13 residues. CDR1 and CDR2 from the germline V gene are LNHDA and SQIVND (reference sequence). Trimming pared 8 bases from V and 0 bases from J, leaving 8 bases between. CDR3 region: CASCLFSNQPQHF. CDR3 DNA: TGTGCCAGTTGCCTTTTTAGCAATCAGCCCCAGCATTTT.

This clone occurred a few times. The gene calls are TRBV3-1 (or the pseudogene TRBV3-2) and TRBJ1-2; weak D call: TRBD1 (6 bases). Trimming removed 5 bases from V and 2 bases from J, with 12 bases in between. The CDR3 consists of 14 residues. In germline, CDR1 is LGHDT, CDR2 YNNKEL (reference sequence). This chain's CDR3 is CASSYRATNYGYTF. CDR3 coding DNA: TGTGCCAGCAGCTACAGGGCGACAAACTATGGCTACACCTTC.

This chain links TRBV19 with TRBJ2-3; the match to TRBD2 covers 7 bases. CDR1 LNHDA and CDR2 SQIVND come from the germline V gene (reference sequence). This CDR3 is 14 amino acids long. The V and J ends lost 8 bases and 1 base, in that order; junction bases with no gene match: 6. CDR3: CASAKAGRTDTQYF. As DNA, the CDR3 is TGTGCCAGTGCGAAAGCGGGGCGCACAGATACGCAGTATTTT.

The chain is built from TRBV6-2 or TRBV6-3 and TRBJ2-1; D ambiguous. Per the germline V gene, CDR1 is MNHEY and CDR2 is SVGEGT. CDR3 length equals 15 residues. The V and J ends lost 4 bases and 6 bases respectively, with 16 bases between them. CDR3 loop: CASSFGLPAGNEQFF. The CDR3, as DNA: TGTGCCAGCAGTTTCGGGCTACCGGCCGGCAATGAGCAGTTCTTC.

This clone was counted a few times. This chain uses TRBV19 with TRBJ1-1; D may be TRBD1 (5 bases). The CDR3 runs to 13 residues. V lost 5 bases and J 11 bases, leaving 18 bases between the germline ends. Germline CDR1 and CDR2: LNHDA and SQIVND (reference sequence). The CDR3: CASSSESRARAFF. In DNA, the CDR3 is TGTGCCAGTAGTTCCGAATCCAGGGCGAGGGCTTTCTTT.

V is TRBV5-4 and J is TRBJ2-1; 8 bases map to TRBD2. Looked up from germline, CDR1 is SGHNT and CDR2 is YYREEE (reference sequence). V was pared by 4 bases and J by 3 bases, with 6 bases of the junction left unmatched. This CDR3 spans 15 amino acids. CDR3 in amino acids: CASSTAGGHYNEQFF. CDR3 coding DNA: TGTGCCAGCAGCACTGCGGGGGGTCACTACAATGAGCAGTTCTTC.

This clone has a single count. This rearrangement joins TRBV6-5 to TRBJ1-1; D ambiguous. Trimming stripped 6 bases from V and 0 bases from J, with 11 bases between. Germline V CDR1 and CDR2: MNHEY, SVGAGI. The CDR3 sequence is 14 residues long. The CDR3 here is CASREGDMNTEAFF. The DNA of the CDR3 is TGTGCCAGCAGGGAGGGAGACATGAACACTGAAGCTTTCTTT.